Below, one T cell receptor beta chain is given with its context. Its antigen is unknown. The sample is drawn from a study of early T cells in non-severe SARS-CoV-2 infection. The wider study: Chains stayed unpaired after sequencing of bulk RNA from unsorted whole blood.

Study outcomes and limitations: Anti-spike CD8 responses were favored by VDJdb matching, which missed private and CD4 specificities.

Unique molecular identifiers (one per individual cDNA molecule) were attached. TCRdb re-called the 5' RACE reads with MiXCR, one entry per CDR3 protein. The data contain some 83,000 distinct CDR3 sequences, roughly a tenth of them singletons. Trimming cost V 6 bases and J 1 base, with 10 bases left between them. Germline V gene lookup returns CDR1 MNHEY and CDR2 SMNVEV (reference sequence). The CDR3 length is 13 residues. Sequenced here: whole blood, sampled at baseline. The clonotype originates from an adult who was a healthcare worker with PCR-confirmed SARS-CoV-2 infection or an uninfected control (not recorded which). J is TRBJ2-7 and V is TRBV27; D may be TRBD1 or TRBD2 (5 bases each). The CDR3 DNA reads TGTGCCAGCAGCCGGGACGGATCCTACGAGCAGTACTTC. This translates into CASSRDGSYEQYF.